Presented here are 14 T cell receptor beta chains from one specimen sequenced in a study of cytomegalovirus exposure and HLA in healthy donors (dated by TCRdb to about 2017). Library generation was performed with the immunoSEQ multiplex PCR assay. For the multiplex PCR, a mixture combining 60 forward primers for TCR Vbeta segments and 13 reverse primers for TCR Jbeta segments was used. TCRdb provides this immuneACCESS table in a form limited to in-frame rearrangements. Some clones are lacking; in checked studies, under half of them reflect an unresolved V gene, and why the rest are absent is not known. Across this sample there are 150,000 to 200,000 clones, with more than 65% seen only once. Of the sample, 2.5% to 3% falls within the top ten clones. The sample was PBMCs. These receptors were obtained from a woman between 35 and 50 years old in good health and CMV-seropositive.

V is TRBV5-5 and J is TRBJ1-5, with D maybe TRBD1 (6 bases). V gave up 1 base and J gave up 7 bases, with 18 bases separating them. CDR3 length: 16 residues. The germline gives CDR1 SGHKS, CDR2 YYEKEE (reference sequence). In DNA form, the CDR3 reads TGTGCCAGCAGCTTGCACCTCGGGGGGGCTTCCCAGCCCCAGCATTTT. Amino acids: CASSLHLGGASQPQHF.

This clone was observed a few times. V gene TRBV27 combines with J gene TRBJ2-7; 10 bases line up with TRBD1. In germline, CDR1 is MNHEY, CDR2 SMNVEV (reference sequence). The junction had 8 bases not matched to a gene; V was cut back by 5 bases and J by 4 bases. CDR3 length equals 15 residues. The CDR3, as DNA: TGTGCCAGCAGTCCCCGGACAGGGGGAGCGTACGAGCAGTACTTC. Protein product: CASSPRTGGAYEQYF.

CDR3 amino acids: CASSLSTGNNEQFF. In DNA, the CDR3 is TGTGCCAGCAGCTTGTCCACAGGGAACAATGAGCAGTTCTTC. The chain combines TRBV11-3 with TRBJ2-1; D perhaps matches TRBD1 (6 bases). Trimming stripped 3 bases from V and 5 bases from J, with 11 bases between. Germline V CDR1 and CDR2: SGHNT, YENEEA. This CDR3 spans 14 amino acids.

The chain has TRBV7-9 and TRBJ2-7; possibly TRBD2 for D (6 bases). Germline V gene sequence: CDR1 SEHNR, CDR2 FQNEAQ (reference sequence). V was cut by 5 bases and J by 2 bases, with 16 bases left in between. This CDR3 is built from 15 residues. The CDR3 nucleotides read TGTGCCAGCAGCAGCGGGCGACAGAAAACCTACGAGCAGTACTTC. It specifies CASSSGRQKTYEQYF.

Points on this clone: One junction end disagrees with the germline gene, perhaps due to a read error. This chain connects TRBV4-1 to TRBJ1-5; a weak D match, TRBD1 (5 bases). CDR3 length equals 16 residues. Germline V gives CDR1 MGHRA, CDR2 YSYEKL. CDR3 in DNA: TGCGCCAGCAGCCAAGACTCGGGGGGAAACAATCAGCCCCAGAATTTT. Amino acid sequence: CASSQDSGGNNQPQNF.

V is TRBV5-1 and J is TRBJ2-7; D gene uncertain. Trimming left V 5 bases short and J 0 bases short, with 12 bases between. Germline V CDR1 and CDR2: SGHRS, YFSETQ. The CDR3 has 14 residues. CDR3 protein: CASRSHFSSYEQYF. The CDR3 DNA reads as TGCGCCAGCAGGTCCCACTTCTCCTCCTACGAGCAGTACTTC.

This clone was picked up a small number of times. J is TRBJ2-5 and V is TRBV7-9, with D hard to call. The CDR3 loop spans 13 amino acids. From germline, CDR1 is SEHNR and CDR2 FQNEAQ (reference sequence). Deletions cut 6 bases from V and 4 bases from J, with 12 bases between. CDR3 amino acids: CASRLTERETQYF. The CDR3, as DNA: TGTGCCAGCAGACTTACAGAAAGAGAGACCCAGTACTTC.

With respect to this clone: A junction boundary mismatches the germline segment, possibly from a read error. The chain couples TRBV7-9 to TRBJ2-3; TRBD1 aligns across 8 bases. The CDR3 is made up of 19 amino acids. Germline V gives CDR1 SEHNR, CDR2 FQNEAQ (reference sequence). In DNA form, the CDR3 reads TGTTCCAGCAGCTTTACCGGGACAGGCCGTCTTTCTAGCACAGATACGCAGTATTTT. Its protein product is CSSSFTGTGRLSSTDTQYF.

The chain has TRBV14 and TRBJ2-5, with no clear D. The germline CDR1 and CDR2 sequences are SGHDN and FVKESK. Trimming removed 4 bases at V and 2 bases at J, with 8 bases between. This CDR3 has 13 amino acids. The CDR3 nucleotides read TGTGCCAGCAGCCCTTCGCGACAAGAGACCCAGTACTTC. Protein sequence: CASSPSRQETQYF.

The gene calls are TRBV19 and TRBJ1-6; the D gene is possibly TRBD1 (6 bases). There are 13 residues in the CDR3. Trimming took 9 bases from V and 7 from J, leaving 13 bases between them. Germline V gene lookup returns CDR1 LNHDA and CDR2 SQIVND (reference sequence). The CDR3 DNA is TGTGCCAGAGGGGGACGCGTCAATTCACCCCTCCACTTT. Protein: CARGGRVNSPLHF.

This clone appeared a few times. The gene calls are TRBV5-1 and TRBJ1-1; D unclear. This CDR3 is built from 15 residues. Germline V lookup: CDR1 SGHRS, CDR2 YFSETQ. Trimming pared 0 bases from V and 6 bases from J, leaving 15 bases between. Here the CDR3 reads CASSLAATAYAEAFF. In DNA form, the CDR3 reads TGCGCCAGCAGCTTGGCCGCTACAGCCTACGCTGAAGCTTTCTTT.

V usage is TRBV18 and J usage is TRBJ2-5, with no clear D. Trimming left V 0 bases short and J 4 bases short, with 9 bases between. Germline CDR1 is KGHSH and CDR2 is LQKENI. This CDR3 is 14 amino acids long. The CDR3 loop reads CASSPPARSETQYF. CDR3 DNA: TGTGCCAGCTCACCACCTGCTAGATCAGAGACCCAGTACTTC. The whole variable domain, remainder taken from reference TRBV18 and TRBJ2-5, is NAGVMQNPRHLVRRRGQEARLRCSPMKGHSHVYWYRQLPEEGLKFMVYLQKENIIDESGMPKERFSAEFPKEGPSILRIQQVVRGDSAAYFCASSPPARSETQYFGPGTRLLVL.

This clone was detected a few times. V and J are TRBV7-3 and TRBJ2-1, with D perhaps TRBD2 (5 bases). The CDR3 contains 13 residues. The V end was cut by 1 base, the J end by 7 bases, with 8 bases between. CDR1 and CDR2 (germline): SGHTA, FQGTGA. The CDR3 loop reads CASSLISENEQFF. The CDR3 DNA follows: TGTGCCAGCAGCTTAATTAGCGAGAATGAGCAGTTCTTC.

Of note for this clone: The junction departs from germline at one end; a sequencing error may be responsible. The chain employs TRBV23-1 and TRBJ1-5; 8 bases line up with TRBD1. TRBV23-1 is placed among ORFs of uncertain function. The CDR3 loop spans 17 amino acids. Written as DNA, the CDR3 is TGCGCCAGCAGTCAATCGCCAGGGGGCTTTGGCAATCAGCCCCAGAATTTT. This translates into CASSQSPGGFGNQPQNF.